This T cell receptor beta chain was observed in a study of metastatic and nonmetastatic thyroid tumors (dated by TCRdb to the early 2020s). For the wider study: Repertoires were compared across peripheral blood and tumor or nodule tissue samples from malignant and benign thyroid patients.

The paper as a whole reports these results and caveats: In both blood and tumor samples, malignant tumors were reported to have significantly higher TCR beta diversity than benign nodules.

Concerning this clone: The antigen it binds to is not known. Base qualities are not at hand, and no much larger clone is one base apart.

Libraries were prepared through PCR. TCRdb lists the instrument as Illumina HiSeq 4000. High-throughput sequencing was used to profile the TCR beta-chain CDR3 region of every patient. Per the authors' processing: A classifier to discriminate distant-metastatic papillary thyroid cancer patients was built from CDR3 differences across clinicopathological groups. Repertoire diversity was assessed with the Shannon index, and tumor-blood repertoire similarity with the Morisita-Horn index. The public reads were reprocessed in TCRdb via fastp at Q25 and MiXCR, keeping in-frame beta chains. Clone size and V and J calls follow TCRdb, not the original study. Counted in this sample were around 37,000 clones; 25% to 30% of them appeared once. In total, the top ten clones hold around 10% of the sample. No treatment had been received by any patient before thyroid surgery. The study retrospectively analysed patient clinical samples collected from about 2012 to 2019 using T-cell receptor beta sequencing.

The CDR3 sequence holds 15 residues, the cysteine and phenylalanine included. This entry keeps only the CDR3 DNA: 45 bases, framed from base 1. Germline trimming: 4 bases from V, 7 bases from J; junction bases outside gene matches: 7. CDR1 and CDR2 (PRHDT, FYEKMQ) derive from the germline V gene (reference sequence). The rearrangement joined TRBV13 to TRBJ1-6; TRBD1 aligns with 7 central bases. This clonotype originated in a female donor with papillary thyroid cancer or a benign thyroid nodule (not recorded which). Some clones in this sample may be carry-over from other donors' samples. Sequencing was performed on blood. Here the CDR3 is given as CASSSGEGANSPLHF. Here is the DNA: TGTGCCAGCAGCTCGGGGGAGGGGGCAAATTCACCCCTCCACTTT.